Each of the 5 T cell receptor beta chains below was sequenced from the same sample in a study of blood T cell repertoires in COVID-19 (dated by TCRdb to the early 2020s). The library was generated by the immunoSEQ multiplex PCR assay. TCRdb holds this immuneACCESS table with in-frame rearrangements only. Some clones are missing; in checked studies, unresolved V genes explain under half, and the rest has no known cause. This sample comprises fewer than 200,000 clones, roughly 89% of them detected only once. The top ten hold around 12% of the sample. The sequencing sample was made of peripheral blood. These receptors all stem from a woman in her 70s with COVID-19, enrolled during active disease.

This clone was seen only once. CDR3 amino acids: CASSTRQGSYGYTF. CDR3 DNA sequence: TGTGCCAGCAGCACCAGACAGGGGAGCTATGGCTACACCTTC. The chain couples TRBV9 to TRBJ1-2, with 8 bases lining up with TRBD1. This CDR3 is built from 14 residues. The V gene end was trimmed by 4 bases and the J gene end by 4 bases; junction bases not matched to a gene: 6. Germline V CDR1 and CDR2: SGDLS, YYNGEE.

Only one count was recorded for this clone. The chain is built from TRBV10-3 and TRBJ2-5; D is unresolved. Germline CDR1 ENHRY, CDR2 SYGVKD. The CDR3 contains 12 residues. The germline V and J ends were trimmed by 0 bases and 5 bases, with 4 bases remaining between them. The CDR3 nucleotides read TGTGCCATCAGTGAGTCTAGTGAGACCCAGTACTTC. This encodes CAISESSETQYF.

V and J are TRBV7-3 and TRBJ2-7; perhaps TRBD2 as D (6 bases). The germline V and J ends were trimmed by 2 bases and 4 bases, with 15 bases remaining between them. The V gene's germline CDR1 is SGHTA and CDR2 FQGTGA. This CDR3 comprises 15 residues. CDR3 nucleotides: TGTGCCAGCAGCTTATCGCCGGGACTGATATACGAGCAGTACTTC. It codes for CASSLSPGLIYEQYF.

The chain combines TRBV19 with TRBJ2-7, with D tentatively TRBD2 (5 bases). Trimming shortened V by 4 bases and J by 2 bases, and 21 bases separated the two germline ends. Germline V lookup: CDR1 LNHDA, CDR2 SQIVND (reference sequence). There are 17 residues in the CDR3. CDR3 protein: CASSTTSRGRTTYEQYF. CDR3 in DNA: TGTGCCAGTAGTACGACCTCTCGCGGGCGTACCACCTACGAGCAGTACTTC.

This clone has only a few counts. The V and J genes are TRBV19 and TRBJ1-2; TRBD1 might be the D (5 bases). The V gene's germline CDR1 is LNHDA and CDR2 SQIVND (reference sequence). CDR3 size: 15 residues. The V gene lost 6 bases and the J gene lost 6 bases, with 20 bases spanning the gap. Here the CDR3 DNA reads TGTGCCAGTAGGAAGGGCCGTATAGTACAGGATGGCTACACCTTC. It yields the protein CASRKGRIVQDGYTF.